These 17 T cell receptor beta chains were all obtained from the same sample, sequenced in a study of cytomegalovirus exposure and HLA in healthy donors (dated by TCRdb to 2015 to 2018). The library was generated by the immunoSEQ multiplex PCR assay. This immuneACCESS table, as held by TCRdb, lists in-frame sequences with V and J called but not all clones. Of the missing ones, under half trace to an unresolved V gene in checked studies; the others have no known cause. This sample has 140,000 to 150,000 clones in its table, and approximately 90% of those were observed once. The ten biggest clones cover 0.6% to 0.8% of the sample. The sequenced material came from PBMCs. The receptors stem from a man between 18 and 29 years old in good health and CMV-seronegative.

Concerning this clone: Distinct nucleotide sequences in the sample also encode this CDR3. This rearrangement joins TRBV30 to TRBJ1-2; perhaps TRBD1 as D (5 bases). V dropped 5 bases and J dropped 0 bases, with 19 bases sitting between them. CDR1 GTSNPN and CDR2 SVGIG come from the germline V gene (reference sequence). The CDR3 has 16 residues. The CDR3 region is CAWGRTSETSNYGYTF. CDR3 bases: TGTGCCTGGGGCCGGACAAGTGAGACCTCTAACTATGGCTACACCTTC.

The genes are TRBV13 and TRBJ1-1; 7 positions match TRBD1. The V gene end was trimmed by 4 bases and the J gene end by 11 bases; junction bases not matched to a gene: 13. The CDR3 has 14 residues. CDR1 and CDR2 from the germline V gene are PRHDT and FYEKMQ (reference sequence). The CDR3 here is CASSSNNPRQGAFF. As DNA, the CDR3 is TGTGCCAGCAGCTCAAACAATCCCCGACAGGGTGCTTTCTTT.

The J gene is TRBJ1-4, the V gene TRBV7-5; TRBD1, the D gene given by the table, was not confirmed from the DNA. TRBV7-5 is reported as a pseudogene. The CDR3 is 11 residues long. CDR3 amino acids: CVRSPNEKLFF. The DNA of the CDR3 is TGTGTCAGAAGCCCAAATGAAAAACTGTTTTTT.

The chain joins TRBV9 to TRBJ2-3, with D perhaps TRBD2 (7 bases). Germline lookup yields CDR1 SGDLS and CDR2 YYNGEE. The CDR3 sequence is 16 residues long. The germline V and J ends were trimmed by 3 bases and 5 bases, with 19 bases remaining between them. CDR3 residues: CASSAGGRGRIDTQYF. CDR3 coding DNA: TGTGCCAGCAGCGCCGGGGGGCGGGGGAGGATAGATACGCAGTATTTT. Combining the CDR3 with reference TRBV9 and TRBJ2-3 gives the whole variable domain DSGVTQTPKHLITATGQRVTLRCSPRSGDLSVYWYQQSLDQGLQFLIQYYNGEERAKGNILERFSAQQFPDLHSELNLSSLELGDSALYFCASSAGGRGRIDTQYFGPGTRLTVL.

The CDR3 is CASSLDRVDGYTF. The CDR3 region has the DNA TGTGCCAGCAGCTTGGACAGGGTGGATGGCTACACCTTC. The chain couples TRBV5-4 to TRBJ1-2; D may be TRBD1 (6 bases). The germline V gene has CDR1 SGHNT and CDR2 YYREEE (reference sequence). Deletions cut 0 bases from V and 6 bases from J, with 9 bases between. The CDR3 has 13 residues.

The CDR3, as DNA: TGTGCCAGCAGTTGGGAGACTGGGGCCAACGTCCTGACTTTC. This encodes CASSWETGANVLTF. This chain links TRBV6-6 with TRBJ2-6, with a weak D call TRBD2 (5 bases). Germline V lookup: CDR1 MNHNY, CDR2 SVGAGI (reference sequence). This CDR3 region has 14 residues. V lost 4 bases and J lost 2, with 6 bases in between.

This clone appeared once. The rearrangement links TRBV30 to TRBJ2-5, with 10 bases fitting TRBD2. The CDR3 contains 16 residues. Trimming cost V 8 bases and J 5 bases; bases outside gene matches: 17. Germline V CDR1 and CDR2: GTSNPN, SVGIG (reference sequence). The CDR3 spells CAELRAKRGGAETQYF. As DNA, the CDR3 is TGTGCCGAGCTAAGGGCTAAGCGGGGGGGAGCGGAGACCCAGTACTTC. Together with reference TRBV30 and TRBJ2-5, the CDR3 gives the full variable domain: SQTIHQWPATLVQPVGSPLSLECTVEGTSNPNLYWYRQAAGRGLQLLFYSVGIGQISSEVPQNLSASRPQDRQFILSSKKLLLSDSGFYLCAELRAKRGGAETQYFGPGTRLLVL.

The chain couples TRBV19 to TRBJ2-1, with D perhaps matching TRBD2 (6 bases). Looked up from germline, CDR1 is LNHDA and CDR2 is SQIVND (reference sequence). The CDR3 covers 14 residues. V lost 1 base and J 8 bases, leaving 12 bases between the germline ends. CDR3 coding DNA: TGTGCCAGTAGTATAGCGGGAGAGCGCCATGAGCAGTTCTTC. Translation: CASSIAGERHEQFF. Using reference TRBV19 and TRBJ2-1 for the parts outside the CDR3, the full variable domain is DGGITQSPKYLFRKEGQNVTLSCEQNLNHDAMYWYRQDPGQGLRLIYYSQIVNDFQKGDIAEGYSVSREKKESFPLTVTSAQKNPTAFYLCASSIAGERHEQFFGPGTRLTVL.

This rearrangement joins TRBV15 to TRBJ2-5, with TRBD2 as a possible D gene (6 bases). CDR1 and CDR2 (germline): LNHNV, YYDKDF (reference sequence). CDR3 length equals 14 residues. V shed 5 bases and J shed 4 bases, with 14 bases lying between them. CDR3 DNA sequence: TGTGCCACCAGCGGGGACTTTGGGGGAGAGACCCAGTACTTC. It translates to CATSGDFGGETQYF.

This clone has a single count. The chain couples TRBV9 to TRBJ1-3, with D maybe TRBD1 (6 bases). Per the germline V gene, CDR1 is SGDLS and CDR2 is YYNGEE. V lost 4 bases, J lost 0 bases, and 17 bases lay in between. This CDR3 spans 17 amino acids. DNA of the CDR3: TGTGCCAGCAGCCTCAGGGGTGGGGTGTCCTCTGGAAACACCATATATTTT. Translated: CASSLRGGVSSGNTIYF.

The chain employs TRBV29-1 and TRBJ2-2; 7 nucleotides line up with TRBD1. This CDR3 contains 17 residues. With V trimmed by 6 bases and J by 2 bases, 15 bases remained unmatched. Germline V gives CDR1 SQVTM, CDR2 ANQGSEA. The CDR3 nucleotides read TGCAGCGTCGGCCACGGACAAAGACAGGGAAACACCGGGGAGCTGTTTTTT. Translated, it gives CSVGHGQRQGNTGELFF.

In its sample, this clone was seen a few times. CDR3 nucleotides: TGTGCCAGTAACACAGGGTTTGGTGGCTACACCTTC. This gives the protein CASNTGFGGYTF. The chain is built from TRBV19 and TRBJ1-2, with D tentatively TRBD1 (6 bases). Germline CDR1 LNHDA, CDR2 SQIVND (reference sequence). Trimming removed 7 bases from V and 7 bases from J, with 13 bases in between. The CDR3 length is 12 residues.

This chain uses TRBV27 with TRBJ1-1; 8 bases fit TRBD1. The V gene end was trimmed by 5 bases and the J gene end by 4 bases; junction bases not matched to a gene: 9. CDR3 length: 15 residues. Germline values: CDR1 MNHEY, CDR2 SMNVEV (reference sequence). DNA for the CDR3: TGTGCCAGCAGTCCGCAGACAGGGGAAAGCACTGAAGCTTTCTTT. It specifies CASSPQTGESTEAFF.

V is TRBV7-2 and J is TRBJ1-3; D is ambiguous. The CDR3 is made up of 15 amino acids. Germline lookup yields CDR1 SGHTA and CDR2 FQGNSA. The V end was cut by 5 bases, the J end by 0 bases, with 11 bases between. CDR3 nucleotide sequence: TGTGCCAGCAGCAAACAGTTAACCTCTGGAAACACCATATATTTT. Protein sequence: CASSKQLTSGNTIYF.

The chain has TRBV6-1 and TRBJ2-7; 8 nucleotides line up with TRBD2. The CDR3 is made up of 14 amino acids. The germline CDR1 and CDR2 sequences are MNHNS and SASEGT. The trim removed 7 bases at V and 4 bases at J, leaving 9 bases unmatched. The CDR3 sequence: CASIPGGALYEQYV. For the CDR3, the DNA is TGTGCCAGCATTCCGGGGGGGGCCCTTTACGAGCAGTACGTC.

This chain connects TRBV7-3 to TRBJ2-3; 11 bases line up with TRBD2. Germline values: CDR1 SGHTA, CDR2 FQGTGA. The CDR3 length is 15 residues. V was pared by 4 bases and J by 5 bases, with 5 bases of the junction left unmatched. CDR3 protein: CASSYSGGAIDTQYF. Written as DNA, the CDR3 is TGTGCCAGCAGCTATAGCGGGGGGGCCATAGATACGCAGTATTTT. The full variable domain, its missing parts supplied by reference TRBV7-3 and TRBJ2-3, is GAGVSQTPSNKVTEKGKYVELRCDPISGHTALYWYRQSLGQGPEFLIYFQGTGAADDSGLPNDRFFAVRPEGSVSTLKIQRTERGDSAVYLCASSYSGGAIDTQYFGPGTRLTVL.

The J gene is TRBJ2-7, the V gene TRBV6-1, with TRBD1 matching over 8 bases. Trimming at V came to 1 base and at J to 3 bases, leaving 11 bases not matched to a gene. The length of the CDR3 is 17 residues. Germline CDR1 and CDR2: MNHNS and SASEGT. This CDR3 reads CASSEGTGFSLGYEQYF. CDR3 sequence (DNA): TGTGCCAGCAGTGAAGGGACAGGGTTCTCCTTGGGCTACGAGCAGTACTTC.